A single sample gave rise to the 29 T cell receptor beta chains below, sequenced in a study of CD8+ T cells in alopecia areata. As the sequencing template, cDNA was produced by extracting RNA and reverse transcribing it. The repertoire was sequenced with immunoSEQ multiplex PCR; TCRdb's copy has only in-frame clones and lacks some. This sample has a few hundred thousand clones; roughly 66% occur once, and the top ten carry more than 1%. Documented treatment: oral pan-JAK inhibitor, 5-10 mg twice daily. Material: CD4+ T cells sorted from blood, obtained around week 46, from a patient treated with tofacitinib. These receptors came from a human donor with alopecia areata.

The rearrangement uses TRBV5-1 and TRBJ2-3, with TRBD2 matching 8 bases. V was clipped by 2 bases and J by 3 bases; unmatched bases: 5. From germline, CDR1 is SGHRS and CDR2 YFSETQ. The length of the CDR3 is 15 residues. The CDR3 DNA is TGCGCCAGCAGCTTCGGGGGGGCCGTGACAGATACGCAGTATTTT. Translating it yields CASSFGGAVTDTQYF.

The chain combines TRBV28 with TRBJ2-2; D unresolved. Germline V gives CDR1 MDHEN, CDR2 SYDVKM. The CDR3 runs to 15 residues. V dropped 3 bases and J dropped 0 bases, with 8 bases sitting between them. The CDR3 here is CASSFGQANTGELFF. The CDR3 coding sequence is TGTGCCAGCAGTTTTGGGCAGGCGAACACCGGGGAGCTGTTTTTT.

The chain carries TRBV29-1 and TRBJ2-7; possible D gene TRBD1, 6 bases. The germline V gene has CDR1 SQVTM and CDR2 ANQGSEA. The germline V and J ends were trimmed by 5 bases and 6 bases, with 20 bases remaining between them. The CDR3 has 14 residues. CDR3 amino acids: CSVLRQDFQGEQYF. The CDR3 DNA reads as TGCAGCGTTTTACGACAGGACTTTCAGGGCGAGCAGTACTTC.

This chain uses TRBV29-1 with TRBJ2-1; D may be TRBD1 (7 bases). This CDR3 has 14 residues. The germline gives CDR1 SQVTM, CDR2 ANQGSEA. Deletions cut 7 bases from V and 7 bases from J, with 20 bases between. The CDR3, as DNA: TGCAGCGCCCTCTCGGGCAGGGGGAGGAATGAGCAGTTCTTC. It is translated as CSALSGRGRNEQFF.

The CDR3 nucleotides are TGTGCCAGCAGCTTAAGTCCTTTTACTACCAACGGGGAGCTGTTTTTT. It yields the protein CASSLSPFTTNGELFF. The chain has TRBV7-7 and TRBJ2-2, with unresolved D. V lost 2 bases and J lost 7, with 17 bases in between. Germline V lookup: CDR1 SSHAT, CDR2 FNYEAQ (reference sequence). The CDR3 totals 16 residues.

This chain uses TRBV29-1 with TRBJ2-3, with TRBD1 identical over 7 bases. Germline V gene sequence: CDR1 SQVTM, CDR2 ANQGSEA. The CDR3 sequence is 13 residues long. Losses at the gene ends were 5 bases for V and 0 bases for J; bases not matched to a gene: 2. This CDR3 reads CSVTGQSTDTQYF. The CDR3 region has the DNA TGCAGCGTTACGGGACAGAGCACAGATACGCAGTATTTT.

The chain carries TRBV25-1 and TRBJ2-1; D possibly matches TRBD1 or TRBD2 (5 bases each). Germline V gene sequence: CDR1 MGHDK, CDR2 SYGVNS. The CDR3 length is 14 residues. V dropped 2 bases and J dropped 11 bases, with 16 bases sitting between them. As DNA, the CDR3 is TGTGCCAGCAGTGAAGCCGCCGTTTGGGGACAGCAGTTCTTC. Protein product: CASSEAAVWGQQFF.

This clone was seen a handful of times. V and J are TRBV7-2 and TRBJ1-5; D remains ambiguous. The CDR3 consists of 16 residues. CDR1 SGHTA and CDR2 FQGNSA come from the germline V gene. V was shortened by 1 base and J by 2 bases, with 12 bases between the two germline ends. The CDR3 region is CASSLVVRNGNQPQHF. CDR3 sequence (DNA): TGTGCCAGCAGCTTAGTAGTGCGGAATGGCAATCAGCCCCAGCATTTT. Using reference TRBV7-2 and TRBJ1-5 for the parts outside the CDR3, the full variable domain is GAGVSQSPSNKVTEKGKDVELRCDPISGHTALYWYRQSLGQGLEFLIYFQGNSAPDKSGLPSDRFSAERTGGSVSTLTIQRTQQEDSAVYLCASSLVVRNGNQPQHFGDGTRLSIL.

The rearrangement links TRBV19 to TRBJ2-7; 9 bases line up with TRBD1. The CDR3 runs 15 residues. V dropped 3 bases and J dropped 5; count of bases not matched to a gene: 8. Per the germline V gene, CDR1 is LNHDA and CDR2 is SQIVND (reference sequence). The CDR3 bases are TGTGCCAGTAGTATTTCCGGGACAGGGATCCACGAGCAGTACTTC. Amino acids: CASSISGTGIHEQYF.

The rearrangement uses TRBV29-1 and TRBJ1-1, with 7 nucleotides matching TRBD1. Trimming took 7 bases from V and 11 from J; bases not matched to a gene: 16. CDR3 length: 13 amino acids. CDR1 is SQVTM and CDR2 is ANQGSEA in the germline V gene. The chain's CDR3 is CSATPGQPSIAFF. The CDR3 bases are TGCAGCGCGACTCCGGGACAGCCTTCAATCGCTTTCTTT.

The rearrangement uses TRBV28 and TRBJ2-1, with D uncertain. Germline values: CDR1 MDHEN, CDR2 SYDVKM. Trimming removed 5 bases at V and 13 bases at J, with 9 bases between. The CDR3 loop spans 10 amino acids. The CDR3 here is CASSGDLQFF. CDR3 sequence (DNA): TGTGCCAGCAGTGGCGACCTACAGTTCTTC.

This clone was recorded once. The gene calls are TRBV6-5 and TRBJ1-2; 10 nucleotides agree with TRBD1. Looked up from germline, CDR1 is MNHEY and CDR2 is SVGAGI. Trimming cost V 7 bases and J 2 bases; bases outside gene matches: 4. CDR3 length: 14 residues. Here the CDR3 DNA reads TGTGCCAGCAATCAGGGACAGGGGAACTATGGCTACACCTTC. Translating gives CASNQGQGNYGYTF.

The V and J genes are TRBV29-1 and TRBJ2-3; possibly TRBD2 for D (7 bases). The CDR3 consists of 14 residues. Trimming stripped 7 bases from V and 4 bases from J, with 18 bases between. Germline-derived CDR1 and CDR2 are SQVTM and ANQGSEA. The CDR3 sequence: CSANPSGGSDTQYF. The CDR3 nucleotides are TGCAGCGCCAACCCCTCGGGGGGCTCAGATACGCAGTATTTT.

This rearrangement joins TRBV4-3 to TRBJ1-1, with D possibly TRBD1 on 5 matching bases. The germline gives CDR1 LGHNA, CDR2 YSLEER. The CDR3 runs 15 residues. V lost 2 bases and J lost 2, with 12 bases in between. CDR3 sequence: CASSQTPGSNTEAFF. The CDR3 coding sequence is TGCGCCAGCAGCCAAACCCCAGGGAGTAACACTGAAGCTTTCTTT.

This clone occurred a few times. The chain combines TRBV29-1 with TRBJ1-1, with D unclear. The CDR3 covers 12 residues. The V end was cut by 0 bases, the J end by 0 bases, with 2 bases between. Germline-derived CDR1 and CDR2 are SQVTM and ANQGSEA. CDR3 DNA: TGCAGCGTTGAAGAGGTGAACACTGAAGCTTTCTTT. This encodes CSVEEVNTEAFF.

Only a few counts were recorded for this clone. V and J are TRBV5-1 and TRBJ2-5; 8 positions agree with TRBD2. Germline lookup yields CDR1 SGHRS and CDR2 YFSETQ. The length of the CDR3 is 14 residues. With V trimmed by 4 bases and J by 3 bases, 5 bases remained unmatched. The CDR3 here is CASSPGTRKETQYF. The CDR3 DNA sequence: TGCGCCAGCAGCCCCGGGACTAGAAAAGAGACCCAGTACTTC.

This clone appeared a few times. The rearrangement links TRBV4-1 to TRBJ2-7; TRBD2 matches at 12 bases. The CDR3 is 16 amino acids. V gave up 3 bases and J gave up 3 bases; unmatched junction bases: 6. CDR1 is MGHRA, CDR2 YSYEKL, per germline. CDR3 amino acids: CASSQIGLAGNYEQYF. The CDR3 nucleotides read TGCGCCAGCAGCCAGATAGGACTAGCGGGAAACTACGAGCAGTACTTC.

The V and J genes are TRBV27 and TRBJ2-1; perhaps TRBD1 as D (6 bases). The CDR3 has 16 residues. Trimming left V 5 bases short and J 6 bases short, with 20 bases between. CDR1 and CDR2 from the germline V gene are MNHEY and SMNVEV (reference sequence). DNA for the CDR3: TGTGCCAGCAGTCCTGGTGACAGGCTGGGTCCCAATGAGCAGTTCTTC. Its protein is CASSPGDRLGPNEQFF.

V gene TRBV30 combines with J gene TRBJ1-2, with D unclear. Germline CDR1 GTSNPN, CDR2 SVGIG (reference sequence). Trimming cost V 2 bases and J 5 bases, with 9 bases left between them. The CDR3 totals 12 residues. The CDR3 bases are TGTGCCTGGAGTTCCCTAGGATATGGCTACACCTTC. It specifies CAWSSLGYGYTF.

This clone is medium-sized by share. The chain has TRBV19 and TRBJ2-3, with a weak D call TRBD1 (6 bases). Germline CDR1 LNHDA, CDR2 SQIVND (reference sequence). V was pared by 5 bases and J by 5 bases, with 14 bases between. The CDR3 runs 14 residues. The CDR3 spells CASSLTGWGDTQYF. In DNA form, the CDR3 reads TGTGCCAGTAGTCTGACAGGTTGGGGAGATACGCAGTATTTT.

The chain joins TRBV2 to TRBJ2-7; 7 bases are a match to TRBD1. The CDR3 totals 15 residues. The J segment lost 3 bases and the V segment lost 7 bases, leaving 12 bases of the junction unmatched. The germline V gene has CDR1 SNHLY and CDR2 FYNNEI. CDR3 loop: CASTDRATSSYEQYF. The CDR3 nucleotides read TGTGCCAGCACCGACAGGGCCACATCCAGCTACGAGCAGTACTTC. Full variable domain (rest looked up from reference TRBV2 and TRBJ2-7): EPEVTQTPSHQVTQMGQEVILRCVPISNHLYFYWYRQILGQKVEFLVSFYNNEISEKSEIFDDQFSVERPDGSNFTLKIRSTKLEDSAMYFCASTDRATSSYEQYFGPGTRLTVT.

V is TRBV27 and J is TRBJ1-1; 9 bases fit TRBD1. The CDR3 totals 16 residues. V was clipped by 7 bases and J by 5 bases; unmatched bases: 14. CDR1 is MNHEY and CDR2 is SMNVEV in the germline V gene (reference sequence). This CDR3 reads CASIPLAQDRGTEAFF. DNA of the CDR3: TGTGCCAGCATACCGCTAGCCCAGGACAGGGGTACTGAAGCTTTCTTT.

This clone turned up a few times. The chain couples TRBV4-3 to TRBJ1-4; 9 positions agree with TRBD1. The CDR3 contains 14 residues. CDR1 is LGHNA, CDR2 YSLEER, per germline. Unmatched junction bases numbered 4, after V lost 4 bases and J lost 7 bases. CDR3 sequence: CASSPGQGSEKLFF. The CDR3 DNA is TGCGCCAGCAGCCCGGGACAGGGTAGTGAAAAACTGTTTTTT.

The gene calls are TRBV27 and TRBJ2-2, with D maybe TRBD2 (6 bases). The germline V gene has CDR1 MNHEY and CDR2 SMNVEV (reference sequence). The CDR3 length is 15 residues. V was pared by 7 bases and J by 0 bases, with 12 bases between. In DNA form, the CDR3 reads TGTGCCAGCACACCGGGGGTCGCGAACACCGGGGAGCTGTTTTTT. It translates to CASTPGVANTGELFF.

This chain uses TRBV9 with TRBJ2-5; 8 bases fit TRBD1. After removal of 3 bases from V and 3 bases from J, the junction contained 7 bases not matched to a gene. Germline lookup yields CDR1 SGDLS and CDR2 YYNGEE. This CDR3 is 15 amino acids long. CDR3 sequence: CASSARGQGEETQYF. CDR3 DNA sequence: TGTGCCAGCAGCGCCAGGGGGCAAGGTGAAGAGACCCAGTACTTC.

This sequence joins TRBV7-6 and TRBJ2-1, with 11 bases fitting TRBD1. V was clipped by 2 bases and J by 7 bases; unmatched bases: 7. The CDR3 loop spans 16 amino acids. From germline, CDR1 is SGHVS and CDR2 FNYEAQ. DNA of the CDR3: TGTGCCAGCAGCTTATCCCGGGACAGGGGGAAAAATGAGCAGTTCTTC. Encoded protein: CASSLSRDRGKNEQFF.

This clone appeared once. The chain is built from TRBV4-2 and TRBJ2-5; D unclear. CDR3 length: 14 residues. CDR1 and CDR2 (germline): LGHNA, YNFKEQ. Trimming stripped 2 bases from V and 1 base from J, with 8 bases between. The CDR3 sequence: CASSQQQIQETQYF. As DNA, the CDR3 is TGTGCCAGCAGCCAACAACAGATCCAAGAGACCCAGTACTTC.

This rearrangement joins TRBV29-1 to TRBJ1-1; D is ambiguous. The CDR3 length is 13 residues. Trimming took 4 bases from V and 3 from J, leaving 12 bases between them. Per the germline V gene, CDR1 is SQVTM and CDR2 is ANQGSEA. The CDR3 coding sequence is TGCAGCGTTGTGAGGACTTTGGACACTGAAGCTTTCTTT. It yields the protein CSVVRTLDTEAFF.

V and J are TRBV18 and TRBJ2-6; D is undetermined. V lost 8 bases to trimming and J lost 2 bases, with 4 bases between them. The germline gives CDR1 KGHSH, CDR2 LQKENI. This CDR3 has 12 residues. This chain's CDR3 is CASEAGANVLTF. Here the CDR3 DNA reads TGTGCCAGCGAAGCTGGGGCCAACGTCCTGACTTTC. The full variable domain, with the rest looked up from reference TRBV18 and TRBJ2-6, is NAGVMQNPRHLVRRRGQEARLRCSPMKGHSHVYWYRQLPEEGLKFMVYLQKENIIDESGMPKERFSAEFPKEGPSILRIQQVVRGDSAAYFCASEAGANVLTFGAGSRLTVL.